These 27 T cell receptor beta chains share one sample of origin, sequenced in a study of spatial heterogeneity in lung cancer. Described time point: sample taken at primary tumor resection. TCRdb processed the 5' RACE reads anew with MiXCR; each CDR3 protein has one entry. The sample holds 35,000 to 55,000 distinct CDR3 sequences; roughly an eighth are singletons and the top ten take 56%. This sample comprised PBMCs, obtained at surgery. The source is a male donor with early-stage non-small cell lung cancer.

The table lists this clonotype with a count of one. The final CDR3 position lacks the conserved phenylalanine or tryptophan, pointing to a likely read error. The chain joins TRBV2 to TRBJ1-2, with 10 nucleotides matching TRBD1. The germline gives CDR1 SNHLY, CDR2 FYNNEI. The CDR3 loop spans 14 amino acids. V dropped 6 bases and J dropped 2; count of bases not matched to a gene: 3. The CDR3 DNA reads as TGTGCCAGCAGACGGGGACAGGGGAACTATGGCTACACCTCC. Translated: CASRRGQGNYGYTS.

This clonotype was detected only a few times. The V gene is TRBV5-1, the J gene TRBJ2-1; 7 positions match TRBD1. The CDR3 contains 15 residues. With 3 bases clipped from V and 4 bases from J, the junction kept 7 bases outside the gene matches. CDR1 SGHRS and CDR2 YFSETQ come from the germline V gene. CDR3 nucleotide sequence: TGCGCCAGCAGCTGGGAACAGGGGACGTACAATGAGCAGTTCTTC. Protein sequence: CASSWEQGTYNEQFF.

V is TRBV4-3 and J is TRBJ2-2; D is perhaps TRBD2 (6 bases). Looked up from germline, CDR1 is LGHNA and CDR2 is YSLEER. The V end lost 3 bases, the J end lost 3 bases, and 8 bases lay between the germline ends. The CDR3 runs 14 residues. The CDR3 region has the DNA TGCGCCAGCAGCCACAGGGAGGACACCGGGGAGCTGTTTTTT. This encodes CASSHREDTGELFF.

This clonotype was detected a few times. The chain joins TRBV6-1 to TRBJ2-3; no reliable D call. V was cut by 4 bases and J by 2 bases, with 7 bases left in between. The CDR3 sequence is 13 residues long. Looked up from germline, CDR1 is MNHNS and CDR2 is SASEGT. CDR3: CASSGAHTDTQYF. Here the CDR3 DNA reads TGTGCCAGCAGTGGGGCCCACACAGATACGCAGTATTTT.

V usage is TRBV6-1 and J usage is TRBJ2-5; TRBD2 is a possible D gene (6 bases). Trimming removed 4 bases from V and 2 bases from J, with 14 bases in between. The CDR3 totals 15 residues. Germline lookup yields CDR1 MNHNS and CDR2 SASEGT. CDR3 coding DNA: TGTGCCAGCAGTGGCGGGAACGGGCGACAAGAGACCCAGTACTTC. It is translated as CASSGGNGRQETQYF.

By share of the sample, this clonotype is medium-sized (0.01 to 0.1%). The CDR3 coding sequence is TGTGCCAGCAGAGCCGGGTCTTGGAGCTCTGAAGCTTTCTTT. Its protein product is CASRAGSWSSEAFF. The V call is TRBV12-3 or TRBV12-4, the J call TRBJ1-1; D remains unclear. V lost 6 bases and J 6 bases, leaving 17 bases between the germline ends. The CDR3 totals 14 residues.

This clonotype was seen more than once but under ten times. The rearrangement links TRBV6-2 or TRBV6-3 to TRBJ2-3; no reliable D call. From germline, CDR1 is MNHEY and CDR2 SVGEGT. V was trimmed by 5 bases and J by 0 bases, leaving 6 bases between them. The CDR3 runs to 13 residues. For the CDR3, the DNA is TGTGCCAGCAGTGAACCTAGCACAGATACGCAGTATTTT. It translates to CASSEPSTDTQYF.

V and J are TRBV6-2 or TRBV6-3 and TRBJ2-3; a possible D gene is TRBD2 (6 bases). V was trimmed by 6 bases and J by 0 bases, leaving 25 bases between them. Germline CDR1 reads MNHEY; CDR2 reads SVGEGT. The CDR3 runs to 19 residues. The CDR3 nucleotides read TGTGCCAGCAGACGCCTCACTAGCCTCCTCCTGACTAGCACAGATACGCAGTATTTT. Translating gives CASRRLTSLLLTSTDTQYF.

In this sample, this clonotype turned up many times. DNA of the CDR3: TGTGCCAGCAGTCCAAAGAGAATAACTAATGAAAAACTGTTTTTT. Amino acids: CASSPKRITNEKLFF. V gene TRBV27 combines with J gene TRBJ1-4; D ambiguous. Deletions cut 5 bases from V and 1 base from J, with 11 bases between. Per the germline V gene, CDR1 is MNHEY and CDR2 is SMNVEV (reference sequence). The CDR3 covers 15 residues.

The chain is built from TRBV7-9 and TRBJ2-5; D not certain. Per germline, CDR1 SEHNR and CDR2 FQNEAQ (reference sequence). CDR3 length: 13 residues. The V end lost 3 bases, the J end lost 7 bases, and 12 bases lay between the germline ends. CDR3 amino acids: CASSFSHSSTQYF. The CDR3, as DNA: TGTGCCAGCAGCTTTTCGCACAGCTCGACCCAGTACTTC.

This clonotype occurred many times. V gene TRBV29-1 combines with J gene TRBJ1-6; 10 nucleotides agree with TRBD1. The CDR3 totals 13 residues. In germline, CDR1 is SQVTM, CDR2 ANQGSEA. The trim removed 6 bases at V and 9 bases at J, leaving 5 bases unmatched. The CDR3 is CSVRDRGASPLHF. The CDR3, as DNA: TGCAGCGTCCGGGACAGGGGCGCTTCACCCCTCCACTTT.

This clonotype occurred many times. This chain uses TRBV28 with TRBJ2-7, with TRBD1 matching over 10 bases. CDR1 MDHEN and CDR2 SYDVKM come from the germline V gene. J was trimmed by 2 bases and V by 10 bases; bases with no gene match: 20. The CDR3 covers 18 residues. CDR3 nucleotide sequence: TGTGCCATCTCCGGGACAGGGGTTATCCTCCCCCCAGCCTACGAGCAGTACTTC. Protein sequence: CAISGTGVILPPAYEQYF.

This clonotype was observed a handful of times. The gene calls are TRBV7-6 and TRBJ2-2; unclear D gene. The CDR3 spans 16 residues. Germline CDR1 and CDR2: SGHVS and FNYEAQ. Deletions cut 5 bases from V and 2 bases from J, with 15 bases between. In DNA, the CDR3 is TGTGCCAGCAGCGTCTTAGGAGAGGCTAACACCGGGGAGCTGTTTTTT. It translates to CASSVLGEANTGELFF.

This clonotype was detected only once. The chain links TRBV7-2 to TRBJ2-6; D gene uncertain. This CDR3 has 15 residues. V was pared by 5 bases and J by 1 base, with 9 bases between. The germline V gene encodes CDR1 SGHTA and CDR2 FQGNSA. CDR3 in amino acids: CASSEGVSGANVLTF. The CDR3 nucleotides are TGTGCCAGCAGCGAAGGAGTTTCTGGGGCCAACGTCCTGACTTTC. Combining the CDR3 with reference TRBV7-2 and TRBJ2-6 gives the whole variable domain GAGVSQSPSNKVTEKGKDVELRCDPISGHTALYWYRQSLGQGLEFLIYFQGNSAPDKSGLPSDRFSAERTGGSVSTLTIQRTQQEDSAVYLCASSEGVSGANVLTFGAGSRLTVL.

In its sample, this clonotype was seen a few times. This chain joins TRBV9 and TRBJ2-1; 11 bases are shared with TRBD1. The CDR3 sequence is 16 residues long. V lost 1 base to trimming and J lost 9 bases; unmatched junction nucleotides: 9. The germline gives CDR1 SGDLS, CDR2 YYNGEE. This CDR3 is CASSVLGQGVSGEQFF. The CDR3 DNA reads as TGTGCCAGCAGCGTATTGGGACAGGGGGTTTCAGGTGAGCAGTTCTTC.

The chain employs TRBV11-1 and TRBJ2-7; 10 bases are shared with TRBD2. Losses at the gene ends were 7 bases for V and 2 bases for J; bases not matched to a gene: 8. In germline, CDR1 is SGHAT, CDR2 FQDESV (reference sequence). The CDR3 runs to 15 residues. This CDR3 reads CASKTGLAETYEQYF. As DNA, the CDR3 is TGTGCCAGCAAAACTGGACTAGCGGAGACCTACGAGCAGTACTTC. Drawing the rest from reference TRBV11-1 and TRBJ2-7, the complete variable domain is EAEVAQSPRYKITEKSQAVAFWCDPISGHATLYWYRQILGQGPELLVQFQDESVVDDSQLPKDRFSAERLKGVDSTLKIQPAELGDSAMYLCASKTGLAETYEQYFGPGTRLTVT.

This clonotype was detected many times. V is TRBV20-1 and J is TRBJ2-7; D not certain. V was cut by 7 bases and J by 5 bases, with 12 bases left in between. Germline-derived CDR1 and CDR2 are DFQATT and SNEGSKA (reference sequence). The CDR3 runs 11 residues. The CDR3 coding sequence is TGCAGTGTCCCAGGTTTAAACGAGCAGTACTTC. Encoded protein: CSVPGLNEQYF.

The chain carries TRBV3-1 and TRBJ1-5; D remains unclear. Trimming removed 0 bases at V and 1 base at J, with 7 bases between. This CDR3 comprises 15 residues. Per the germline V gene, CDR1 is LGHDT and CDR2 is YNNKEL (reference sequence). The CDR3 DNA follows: TGTGCCAGCAGCCAAGATGTTGGCAGCAATCAGCCCCAGCATTTT. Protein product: CASSQDVGSNQPQHF.

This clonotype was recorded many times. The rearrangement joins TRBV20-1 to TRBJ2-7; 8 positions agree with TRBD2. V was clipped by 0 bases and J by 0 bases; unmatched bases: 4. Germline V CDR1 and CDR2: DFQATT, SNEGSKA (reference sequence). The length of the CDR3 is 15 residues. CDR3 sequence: CSARDLREASYEQYF. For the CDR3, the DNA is TGCAGTGCTAGAGATCTGCGGGAGGCCTCCTACGAGCAGTACTTC.

The CDR3, as DNA: TGTGCCATCAGTGGAAGCGGGAGGGCCCAAGAGACCCAGTACTTC. Translation gives CAISGSGRAQETQYF. This chain uses TRBV10-3 with TRBJ2-5, with TRBD2 identical over 10 bases. V trimming: 4 bases; J trimming: 1 base; junction bases outside the gene matches: 3. Looked up from germline, CDR1 is ENHRY and CDR2 is SYGVKD. This CDR3 contains 15 residues.

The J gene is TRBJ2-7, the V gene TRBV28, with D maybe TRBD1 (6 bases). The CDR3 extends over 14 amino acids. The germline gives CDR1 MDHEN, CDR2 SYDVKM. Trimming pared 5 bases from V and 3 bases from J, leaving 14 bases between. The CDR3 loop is CASSPPTGNYEQYF. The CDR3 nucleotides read TGTGCCAGCAGTCCCCCGACAGGAAACTACGAGCAGTACTTC. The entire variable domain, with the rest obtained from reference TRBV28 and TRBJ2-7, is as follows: DVKVTQSSRYLVKRTGEKVFLECVQDMDHENMFWYRQDPGLGLRLIYFSYDVKMKEKGDIPEGYSVSREKKERFSLILESASTNQTSMYLCASSPPTGNYEQYFGPGTRLTVT.

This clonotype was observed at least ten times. In DNA, the CDR3 is TGCAGTGCGGAGGCCGGGGGCACAGATACGCAGTATTTT. Its protein is CSAEAGGTDTQYF. V gene TRBV20-1 combines with J gene TRBJ2-3, with TRBD2 as a possible D gene (5 bases). CDR3 size: 13 residues. V shed 6 bases and J shed 1 base, with 11 bases lying between them. Germline V lookup: CDR1 DFQATT, CDR2 SNEGSKA (reference sequence).

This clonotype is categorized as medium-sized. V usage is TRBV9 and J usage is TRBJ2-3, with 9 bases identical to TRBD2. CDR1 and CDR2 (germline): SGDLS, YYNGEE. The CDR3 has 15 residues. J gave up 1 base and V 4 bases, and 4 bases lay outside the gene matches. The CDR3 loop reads CASSLQREGTDTQYF. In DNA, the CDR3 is TGTGCCAGCAGCCTCCAGCGGGAGGGCACAGATACGCAGTATTTT.

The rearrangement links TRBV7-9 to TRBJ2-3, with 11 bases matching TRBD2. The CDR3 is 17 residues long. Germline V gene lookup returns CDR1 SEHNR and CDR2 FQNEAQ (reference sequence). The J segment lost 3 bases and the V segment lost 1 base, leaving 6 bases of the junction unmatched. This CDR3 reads CASSLGASGGITDTQYF. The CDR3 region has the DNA TGTGCCAGCAGCTTAGGTGCTAGCGGGGGGATAACAGATACGCAGTATTTT.

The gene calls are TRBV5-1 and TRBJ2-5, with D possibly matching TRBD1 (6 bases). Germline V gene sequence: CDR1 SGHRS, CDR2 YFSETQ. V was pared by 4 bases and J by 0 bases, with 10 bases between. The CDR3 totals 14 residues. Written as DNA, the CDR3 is TGCGCCAGCAGCCAACAGGGAAACCAAGAGACCCAGTACTTC. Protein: CASSQQGNQETQYF.

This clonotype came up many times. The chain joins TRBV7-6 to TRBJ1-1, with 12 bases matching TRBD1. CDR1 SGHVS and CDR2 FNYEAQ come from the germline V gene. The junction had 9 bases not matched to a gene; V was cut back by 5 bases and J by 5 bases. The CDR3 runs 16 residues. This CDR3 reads CASSVRDRGRRTEAFF. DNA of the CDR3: TGTGCCAGCAGCGTCCGGGACAGGGGGCGAAGGACTGAAGCTTTCTTT.

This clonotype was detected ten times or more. The CDR3 here is CSVVFRAQYF. The CDR3 DNA reads TGCAGCGTTGTGTTCAGGGCCCAGTACTTC. This chain joins TRBV29-1 and TRBJ2-5, with D possibly matching TRBD1 (5 bases). Germline CDR1 reads SQVTM; CDR2 reads ANQGSEA. The CDR3 runs to 10 residues. V was trimmed by 4 bases and J by 9 bases, leaving 9 bases between them.